The 31 T cell receptor beta chains below come from one sample, sequenced in a study of cytomegalovirus exposure and HLA in healthy donors. It was with 60 Vbeta and 13 Jbeta primers that the PCR ran. Here immunoSEQ multiplex PCR was the method, and the copy in TCRdb shows in-frame clones only, minus some. There are fewer than 200,000 clones in the sample; more than 70% occur only once, and around 1.5% lies in the top ten. The material sequenced was PBMCs. These receptors all come from a male donor in good health and CMV-seronegative.

This chain links TRBV15 with TRBJ2-7; 10 bases agree with TRBD2. The CDR3 has 15 residues. With 0 bases clipped from V and 7 bases from J, the junction kept 6 bases outside the gene matches. Germline V gene data show CDR1 as LNHNV and CDR2 as YYDKDF (reference sequence). CDR3 sequence: CATSREAGGPGEQYF. CDR3 in DNA: TGTGCCACCAGCAGAGAAGCGGGAGGGCCGGGGGAGCAGTACTTC.

The rearrangement uses TRBV7-2 and TRBJ2-1; 7 bases are a match to TRBD2. Trimming at V came to 3 bases and at J to 1 base, leaving 9 bases not matched to a gene. This CDR3 spans 17 amino acids. From germline, CDR1 is SGHTA and CDR2 FQGNSA. The DNA for the CDR3 is TGTGCCAGCAGCTTGGCGGGAGCCTGGGGGTCCTACAATGAGCAGTTCTTC. Translating it yields CASSLAGAWGSYNEQFF.

This chain uses TRBV6-5 with TRBJ2-1; unclear D gene. The V and J ends lost 3 bases and 7 bases respectively, with 10 bases between them. Germline V gene lookup returns CDR1 MNHEY and CDR2 SVGAGI. The CDR3 runs 13 residues. CDR3 region: CASSYYRRNEQFF. In DNA, the CDR3 is TGTGCCAGCAGTTATTATAGGAGAAATGAGCAGTTCTTC.

The gene calls are TRBV15 and TRBJ1-5; TRBD1 is a possible D gene (5 bases). The germline CDR1 and CDR2 sequences are LNHNV and YYDKDF (reference sequence). The V and J ends lost 0 bases and 4 bases respectively, with 10 bases between them. The CDR3 runs 15 residues. CDR3 region: CATSRDPAGNQPQHF. The CDR3 region has the DNA TGTGCCACCAGCAGAGATCCGGCAGGGAATCAGCCCCAGCATTTT.

This chain uses TRBV27 with TRBJ1-2; the match to TRBD1 covers 8 bases. Germline CDR1 and CDR2: MNHEY and SMNVEV (reference sequence). The V gene end was trimmed by 6 bases and the J gene end by 4 bases; junction bases not matched to a gene: 4. This CDR3 contains 13 residues. CDR3 DNA: TGTGCCAGCAGCCCAGGGGGCTCCTATGGCTACACCTTC. This gives the protein CASSPGGSYGYTF.

CDR3 coding DNA: TGTGCCAGCAGTCCTGGGACTGTGGAGACCCAGTACTTC. Its translation: CASSPGTVETQYF. This sequence joins TRBV2 and TRBJ2-5, with D possibly TRBD2 on 6 matching bases. Per germline, CDR1 SNHLY and CDR2 FYNNEI. The CDR3 is made up of 13 amino acids. V was shortened by 5 bases and J by 5 bases, with 12 bases between the two germline ends.

The chain uses TRBV18 and TRBJ1-2; D unresolved. The CDR3 runs 13 residues. Germline CDR1 and CDR2: KGHSH and LQKENI. Trimming removed 0 bases from V and 7 bases from J, with 9 bases in between. Here the CDR3 DNA reads TGTGCCAGCTCACCACCGCCGGGATTTGGCTACACCTTC. Its translation: CASSPPPGFGYTF.

The chain uses TRBV29-1 and TRBJ1-1; D may be TRBD1 (6 bases). Germline V gene data show CDR1 as SQVTM and CDR2 as ANQGSEA. Trimming took off 6 bases at V and 0 bases at J, with 8 bases between the two ends. The CDR3 is 12 amino acids. CDR3 nucleotides: TGCAGCGTGAACAGGGTGAACACTGAAGCTTTCTTT. It translates to CSVNRVNTEAFF.

V is TRBV27 and J is TRBJ2-3; 9 nucleotides align to TRBD2. V lost 6 bases and J lost 8; bases outside the gene matches: 6. Germline V gives CDR1 MNHEY, CDR2 SMNVEV (reference sequence). The CDR3 extends over 13 amino acids. CDR3 region: CASRREGSGTQYF. For the CDR3, the DNA is TGTGCCAGCAGGCGGGAGGGCTCCGGTACGCAGTATTTT.

The V call is TRBV19, the J call TRBJ2-5, with D possibly TRBD1 on 6 matching bases. The V and J ends lost 6 bases and 0 bases respectively, with 17 bases between them. This CDR3 comprises 16 residues. Per germline, CDR1 LNHDA and CDR2 SQIVND (reference sequence). CDR3 nucleotides: TGTGCCAGTAGCCCCCAACAGAGGGGGTACCAAGAGACCCAGTACTTC. Translating it yields CASSPQQRGYQETQYF.

V is TRBV2 and J is TRBJ2-7, with D hard to call. CDR1 and CDR2 (germline): SNHLY, FYNNEI. The ends were cut back, 7 bases at V and 1 base at J, with 5 bases in the middle. There are 11 residues in the CDR3. Here the CDR3 reads CASTPSYEQYF. The CDR3 nucleotides read TGTGCCAGCACCCCGTCCTACGAGCAGTACTTC.

The chain uses TRBV30 and TRBJ2-7, with TRBD2 matching over 7 bases. The CDR3 loop spans 15 amino acids. Unmatched junction bases numbered 14, after V lost 5 bases and J lost 4 bases. Germline V gives CDR1 GTSNPN, CDR2 SVGIG (reference sequence). The CDR3 loop reads CAWRAGTTQPYEQYF. The CDR3 DNA sequence: TGTGCCTGGCGTGCCGGGACTACCCAACCTTACGAGCAGTACTTC.

CDR3 bases: TGTGCCAGCAGCCCGGACGGACAGACCTACAATGAGCAGTTCTTC. It specifies CASSPDGQTYNEQFF. The chain uses TRBV7-7 and TRBJ2-1, with D maybe TRBD1 (6 bases). V gave up 5 bases and J gave up 2 bases, with 13 bases separating them. The CDR3 has 15 residues. Germline-derived CDR1 and CDR2 are SSHAT and FNYEAQ (reference sequence).

This chain uses TRBV29-1 with TRBJ1-1; the match to TRBD1 covers 8 bases. With 3 bases clipped from V and 4 bases from J, the junction kept 1 base outside the gene matches. The CDR3 has 12 amino acids. From germline, CDR1 is SQVTM and CDR2 ANQGSEA. The CDR3 protein is CSVETGVTEAFF. CDR3 nucleotide sequence: TGCAGCGTTGAGACAGGGGTCACTGAAGCTTTCTTT.

The V call is TRBV25-1, the J call TRBJ2-1; tentative D call: TRBD2 (7 bases). The CDR3 has 14 residues. V shed 4 bases and J shed 8 bases, with 15 bases lying between them. The germline gives CDR1 MGHDK, CDR2 SYGVNS. The CDR3 region is CASSAPGGPYEQFF. The CDR3 DNA is TGTGCCAGCAGTGCCCCGGGGGGCCCCTATGAGCAGTTCTTC.

This clone was seen only a few times. This sequence joins TRBV4-2 and TRBJ2-1; unclear D gene. This CDR3 region has 14 residues. In germline, CDR1 is LGHNA, CDR2 YNFKEQ. Deletions cut 1 base from V and 4 bases from J, with 8 bases between. CDR3 coding DNA: TGTGCCAGCAGCCAAGGAGACGGGTACAATGAGCAGTTCTTC. Translation gives CASSQGDGYNEQFF.

The rearrangement joins TRBV4-1 to TRBJ2-7; 9 bases line up with TRBD1. Germline loops: CDR1 MGHRA, CDR2 YSYEKL. Losses at the gene ends were 4 bases for V and 5 bases for J; bases not matched to a gene: 12. The length of the CDR3 is 16 residues. This CDR3 is CASSPYAGTGSDEQYF. The DNA of the CDR3 is TGCGCCAGCAGCCCATATGCCGGGACAGGGTCGGACGAGCAGTACTTC.

A word on this clone: Within the sample, other DNA sequences also encode this same CDR3. CDR3 residues: CAWSVGTGSNTEAFF. The DNA of the CDR3 is TGTGCCTGGAGTGTCGGGACAGGTTCGAACACTGAAGCTTTCTTT. The gene calls are TRBV30 and TRBJ1-1; 8 bases are a match to TRBD1. CDR3 length equals 15 residues. Germline V lookup: CDR1 GTSNPN, CDR2 SVGIG (reference sequence). V lost 0 bases, J lost 1 base, and 4 bases stayed unmatched.

The rearrangement joins TRBV5-5 to TRBJ2-3; a weak D match, TRBD1 (5 bases). The CDR3 extends over 16 amino acids. V lost 1 base and J 0 bases, leaving 12 bases between the germline ends. CDR1 and CDR2 (germline): SGHKS, YYEKEE (reference sequence). The CDR3 DNA sequence: TGTGCCAGCAGCTTGTCCCTTTCAGGGAGCACAGATACGCAGTATTTT. Its protein is CASSLSLSGSTDTQYF.

The CDR3 region has the DNA TGTGCCAGCAGTCCCGGGGGACAGACCCGAGAGCAGTACTTC. Amino acids: CASSPGGQTREQYF. The rearrangement uses TRBV6-6 and TRBJ2-7, with D perhaps TRBD1 (7 bases). The CDR3 has 14 residues. V lost 5 bases to trimming and J lost 7 bases, with 18 bases between them. The germline V gene encodes CDR1 MNHNY and CDR2 SVGAGI (reference sequence).

The V and J genes are TRBV10-3 and TRBJ1-5, with no clear D. V gave up 0 bases and J gave up 2 bases, with 5 bases separating them. Germline CDR1 reads ENHRY; CDR2 reads SYGVKD. There are 14 residues in the CDR3. CDR3 protein: CAISESRGNQPQHF. The DNA of the CDR3 is TGTGCCATCAGTGAGTCGCGGGGCAATCAGCCCCAGCATTTT.

The chain has TRBV5-6 and TRBJ2-6; 10 nucleotides align to TRBD1. V shed 4 bases and J 1 base; nucleotides not matched to a gene: 8. CDR3 length equals 18 residues. Looked up from germline, CDR1 is SGHDT and CDR2 is YYEEEE. The CDR3 region has the DNA TGTGCCAGCAGCCGCAGGACAGGGGGGGTTTCTGGGGCCAACGTCCTGACTTTC. Its translation: CASSRRTGGVSGANVLTF.

The chain recombines TRBV11-2 with TRBJ2-6; 7 bases are a match to TRBD1. Trimming at V came to 4 bases and at J to 0 bases, leaving 9 bases not matched to a gene. The germline V gene has CDR1 SGHAT and CDR2 FQNNGV. This CDR3 has 18 residues. CDR3 residues: CASSSRDSRLSGANVLTF. CDR3 nucleotide sequence: TGTGCCAGCAGCTCCAGGGACAGTCGACTCTCTGGGGCCAACGTCCTGACTTTC.

The rearrangement uses TRBV10-2 and TRBJ2-7; possibly TRBD1 for D (6 bases). V was cut by 3 bases and J by 5 bases, with 8 bases left in between. Germline CDR1 is WSHSY and CDR2 is SAAADI. The CDR3 runs 12 residues. This chain's CDR3 is CASSESGDEQYF. The CDR3 DNA sequence: TGCGCCAGCAGTGAATCAGGGGACGAGCAGTACTTC.

The V and J genes are TRBV5-6 and TRBJ1-6; tentative D call: TRBD1 (6 bases). V was pared by 4 bases and J by 14 bases, with 19 bases between. The CDR3 consists of 14 residues. The V gene's germline CDR1 is SGHDT and CDR2 YYEEEE. DNA of the CDR3: TGTGCCAGCAGCGAATACAGGGTGTTTGAATCCCTCCACTTT. Amino acid sequence: CASSEYRVFESLHF.

V usage is TRBV19 and J usage is TRBJ1-3; 7 bases line up with TRBD1. Trimming at V came to 1 base and at J to 0 bases, leaving 6 bases not matched to a gene. This CDR3 comprises 17 residues. The germline CDR1 and CDR2 sequences are LNHDA and SQIVND (reference sequence). The CDR3 DNA is TGTGCCAGTAGTATAGGGACAGGACAAAGCTCTGGAAACACCATATATTTT. Translated, it gives CASSIGTGQSSGNTIYF.

This chain joins TRBV28 and TRBJ1-6; 8 bases match TRBD1. Germline loops: CDR1 MDHEN, CDR2 SYDVKM. The CDR3 contains 15 residues. The junction had 12 bases not matched to a gene; V was cut back by 7 bases and J by 10 bases. Here the CDR3 reads CASTPGTGGRSPLHF. The DNA of the CDR3 is TGTGCCAGCACCCCGGGAACAGGGGGACGATCACCCCTCCACTTT.

The genes are TRBV18 and TRBJ1-4; no reliable D call. Germline CDR1 and CDR2: KGHSH and LQKENI. Trimming removed 6 bases at V and 0 bases at J, with 14 bases between. This CDR3 contains 16 residues. CDR3 sequence (DNA): TGTGCCAGCTCCCTCCTGGTGGGAGCAACTAATGAAAAACTGTTTTTT. It specifies CASSLLVGATNEKLFF.

CDR3 nucleotide sequence: TGTGCCAGCACCCCAGGGGGTAACAAACCCTACGAGCAGTACTTC. The encoded protein is CASTPGGNKPYEQYF. The chain uses TRBV6-5 and TRBJ2-7; 7 bases are a match to TRBD1. CDR1 is MNHEY, CDR2 SVGAGI, per germline. The CDR3 is 15 amino acids. V shed 7 bases, J shed 2 bases, and the junction held 11 bases outside the gene matches.

The J gene is TRBJ2-3, the V gene TRBV29-1; TRBD2 aligns across 13 bases. Germline CDR1 and CDR2: SQVTM and ANQGSEA. The CDR3 totals 15 residues. The J segment lost 8 bases and the V segment lost 3 bases, leaving 8 bases of the junction unmatched. This chain's CDR3 is CSVDGTSGVSVTQYF. The CDR3 nucleotides are TGCAGCGTTGACGGGACTAGCGGGGTTTCTGTTACGCAGTATTTT.

The chain is built from TRBV7-2 and TRBJ2-5; tentative D call: TRBD2 (5 bases). The DNA end is more similar to TRBJ2-7, so the J call may be wrong. Germline V gives CDR1 SGHTA, CDR2 FQGNSA. The CDR3 runs 14 residues. The CDR3 spells CASSLGRGSYEQYF. CDR3 in DNA: TGTGCCAGCAGCTTAGGGAGAGGGTCTTACGAGCAGTACTTC.